This TCR beta chain is from a study of tumor and adjacent non-tumor tissue in lung cancer (dated by TCRdb to the late 2010s). In terms of the full investigation: By cancer type, the cohort comprised approximately 12 adenocarcinoma patients, a couple of squamous cell carcinoma patients and 1 small cell lung cancer patient. The 15 enrolled patients, of whom 10 were men and 5 were women, were aged about 30 to 80 years and were diagnosed with TNM stage I to III disease. In total, sequencing yielded under 150 million productive TCRbeta reads, which works out to an average of around 3.9 million reads per sample. The study compared bulk TCRbeta repertoires between lung tumor tissue and matched distant non-tumor lung tissue from fewer than 18 lung cancer patients. Over 25 paired specimens, one tumor and one normal lung sample per patient, were profiled by TCRbeta CDR3 sequencing.

CDR1 and CDR2 (WSHSY, SAAADI) derive from the germline V gene. The CDR3 contains 13 residues, cysteine and phenylalanine counted. Just CDR3 DNA is preserved here, 39 bases in frame from base 1. Trimming at the junction amounts to 6 bases on V and 7 bases on J, and the germline ends lie 12 bases apart. Bulk unsorted tissue served as the source for RNA extraction, and RNA quality was assessed using a NanoDrop ND-1000 and an Agilent 2100. All donors had newly diagnosed lung cancer, had not received prior chemotherapy, and were admitted for thoracic surgery in China between August and November 2014. Patients with previous radiotherapy or chemotherapy, or with another concurrent cancer, were excluded from the study. Surgical tissue pieces of about 1-2.1 cm3 were preserved in RNAlater solution and were kept at -80 degrees C until use. Broader findings and caveats from the paper: The sequencing platform is not named in the methods, and unique molecular identifiers are not mentioned. In normal lung, the top 100 clones accounted for a significantly larger cumulative share of the repertoire than in tumor tissue. Peripheral blood was not sequenced, so blood TCRbeta repertoires were not examined in the lung cancer patients of the study. Significantly higher TCR diversity (inverse Simpson) was observed in tumor tissue than in normal lung tissue (431.37 vs 166.20, P = 0.0075, Mann-Whitney U test). Only about 14 patients were in the cohort, and the authors stated that larger samples and more detailed clinical data are needed. TCR diversity was significantly higher in younger patients, and higher tumor TCR diversity was associated with shorter overall and disease-free survival.

This clonotype was observed many times. What antigen it recognizes has not been identified. Per-base qualities were not stored, and no clone one base away is much larger. Libraries were made using multiplex PCR. The instrument was an Illumina HiSeq 2500. Following protocols modified from ARM-PCR, the researchers constructed TCRbeta libraries through three rounds of nested PCR with primers (Table S4). PCR products of 200-500 bp were gel-excised and purified with the QIAquick gel extraction kit before sequencing. Under the source paper's analysis protocol: Trimmomatic was used to clean the reads, FLASH was used to merge the reads into complete CDR3 sequences, and MiTCR was used to assign the reads to V(D)J germline segments. Clonal diversity was computed as the inverse Simpson's index with VDJtools. A read counted as productive if the sequence was in-frame and lacked a premature stop codon. TCRdb handled the public reads itself, with Q25 trimming in fastp and clone calling in MiXCR, and kept productive beta chains. Each CDR3 protein gets just one entry, which takes the most common genes and DNA from the rows behind it. These V and J calls originate from TCRdb's pipeline instead of the authors' own analysis. The sample contains over 100,000 distinct CDR3 sequences, about 75% of them found a single time. The top ten hold 37% of the sample.

This TCR was recovered from a woman aged 60-75 years with non-small cell lung cancer. Sequences were obtained from lung tumor tissue. The chain joins TRBV10-2 to TRBJ2-2, with TRBD2 as a weak D call on 5 bases. This receptor carries the CDR3 CASRTDGNGELFF. The nucleotide sequence reads as follows: TGCGCCAGCAGGACGGACGGGAACGGGGAGCTGTTTTTT.